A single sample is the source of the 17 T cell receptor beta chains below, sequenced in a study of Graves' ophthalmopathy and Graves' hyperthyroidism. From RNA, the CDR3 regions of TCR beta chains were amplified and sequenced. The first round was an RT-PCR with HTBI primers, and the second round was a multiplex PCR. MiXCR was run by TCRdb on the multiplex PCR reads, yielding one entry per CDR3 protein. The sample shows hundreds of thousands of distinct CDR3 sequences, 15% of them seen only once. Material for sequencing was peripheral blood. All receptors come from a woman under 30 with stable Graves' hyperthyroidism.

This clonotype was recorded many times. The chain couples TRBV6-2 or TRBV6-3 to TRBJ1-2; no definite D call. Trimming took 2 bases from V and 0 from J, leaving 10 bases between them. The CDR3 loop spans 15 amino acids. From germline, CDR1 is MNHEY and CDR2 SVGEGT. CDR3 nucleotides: TGTGCCAGCAGTTACCGACCGCAGACTAACTATGGCTACACCTTC. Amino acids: CASSYRPQTNYGYTF.

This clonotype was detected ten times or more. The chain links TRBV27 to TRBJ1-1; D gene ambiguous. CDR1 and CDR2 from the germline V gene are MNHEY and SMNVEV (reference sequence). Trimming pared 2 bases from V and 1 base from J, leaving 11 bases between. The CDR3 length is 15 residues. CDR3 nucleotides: TGTGCCAGCAGTTTAAGGCAGATGGGGAACACTGAAGCTTTCTTT. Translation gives CASSLRQMGNTEAFF.

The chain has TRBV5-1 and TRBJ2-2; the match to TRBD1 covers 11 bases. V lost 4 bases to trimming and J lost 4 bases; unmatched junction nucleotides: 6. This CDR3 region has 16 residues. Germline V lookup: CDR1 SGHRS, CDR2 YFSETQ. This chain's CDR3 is CASSAGTGGATGELFF. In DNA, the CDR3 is TGCGCCAGCAGCGCGGGGACAGGGGGTGCCACCGGGGAGCTGTTTTTT.

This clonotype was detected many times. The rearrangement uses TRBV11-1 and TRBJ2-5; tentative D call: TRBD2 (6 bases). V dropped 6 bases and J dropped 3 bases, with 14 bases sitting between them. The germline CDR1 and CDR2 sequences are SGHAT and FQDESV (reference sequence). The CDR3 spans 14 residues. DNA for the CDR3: TGTGCCAGCAGTTATCGGGGGTCGGAAGAGACCCAGTACTTC. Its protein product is CASSYRGSEETQYF.

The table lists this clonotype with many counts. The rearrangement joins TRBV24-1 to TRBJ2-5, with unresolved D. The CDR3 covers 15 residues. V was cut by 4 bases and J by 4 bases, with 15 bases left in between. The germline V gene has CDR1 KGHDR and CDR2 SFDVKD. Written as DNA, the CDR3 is TGTGCCACCAGTGACCCCACACCTGTTTCAGAGACCCAGTACTTC. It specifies CATSDPTPVSETQYF.

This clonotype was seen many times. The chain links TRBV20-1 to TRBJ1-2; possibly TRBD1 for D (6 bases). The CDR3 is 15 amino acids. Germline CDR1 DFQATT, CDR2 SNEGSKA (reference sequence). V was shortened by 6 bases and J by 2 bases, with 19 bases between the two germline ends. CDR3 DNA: TGCAGTGCAATCCAACAGGGAGGACACAACTATGGCTACACCTTC. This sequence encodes CSAIQQGGHNYGYTF.

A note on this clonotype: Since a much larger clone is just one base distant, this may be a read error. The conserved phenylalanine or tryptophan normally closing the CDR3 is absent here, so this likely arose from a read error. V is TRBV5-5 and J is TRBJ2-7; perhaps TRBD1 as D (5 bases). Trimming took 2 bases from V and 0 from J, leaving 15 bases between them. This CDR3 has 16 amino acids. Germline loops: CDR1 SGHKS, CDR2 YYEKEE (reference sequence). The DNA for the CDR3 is TGTGCCAGCAGCTTCGCGGACACAATGTTCTCCTACGAGCAGTACTAC. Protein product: CASSFADTMFSYEQYY.

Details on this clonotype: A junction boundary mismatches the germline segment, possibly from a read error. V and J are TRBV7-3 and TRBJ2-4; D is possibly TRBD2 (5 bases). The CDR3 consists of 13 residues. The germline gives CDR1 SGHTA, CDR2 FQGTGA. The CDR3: CASSPGLVNVQYF. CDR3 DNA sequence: TGTGCCAGCAGCCCTGGACTGGTAAACGTTCAGTACTTC.

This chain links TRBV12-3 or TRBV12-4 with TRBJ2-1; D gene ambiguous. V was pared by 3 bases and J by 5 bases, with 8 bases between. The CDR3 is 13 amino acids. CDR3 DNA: TGTGCCAGCAGTTTTGCCTGGAACAATGAGCAGTTCTTC. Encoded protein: CASSFAWNNEQFF.

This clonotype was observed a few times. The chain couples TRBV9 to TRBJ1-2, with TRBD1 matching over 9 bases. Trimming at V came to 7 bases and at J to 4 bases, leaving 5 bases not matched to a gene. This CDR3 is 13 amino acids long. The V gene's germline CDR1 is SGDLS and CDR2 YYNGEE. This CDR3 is CASGGTGIYGYTF. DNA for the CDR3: TGTGCCAGCGGGGGGACAGGGATCTATGGCTACACCTTC.

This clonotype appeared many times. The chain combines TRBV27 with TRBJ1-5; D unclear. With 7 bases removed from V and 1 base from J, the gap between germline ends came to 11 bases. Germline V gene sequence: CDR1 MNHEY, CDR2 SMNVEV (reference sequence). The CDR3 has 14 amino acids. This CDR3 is CASTRAASNQPQHF. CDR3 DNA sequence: TGTGCCAGCACACGGGCAGCGAGCAATCAGCCCCAGCATTTT.

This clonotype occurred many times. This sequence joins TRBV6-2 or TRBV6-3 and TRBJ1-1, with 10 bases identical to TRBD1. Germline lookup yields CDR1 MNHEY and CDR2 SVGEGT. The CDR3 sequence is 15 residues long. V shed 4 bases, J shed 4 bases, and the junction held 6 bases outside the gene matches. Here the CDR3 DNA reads TGTGCCAGCAGTTTAGCCCGGGACAGGGGCACTGAAGCTTTCTTT. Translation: CASSLARDRGTEAFF.

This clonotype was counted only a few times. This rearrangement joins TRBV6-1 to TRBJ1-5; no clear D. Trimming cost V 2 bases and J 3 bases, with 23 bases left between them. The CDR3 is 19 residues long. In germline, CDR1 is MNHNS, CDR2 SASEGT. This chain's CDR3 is CASSELMARERTNNQPQHF. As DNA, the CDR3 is TGTGCCAGCAGTGAATTAATGGCGCGGGAACGCACTAACAATCAGCCCCAGCATTTT.

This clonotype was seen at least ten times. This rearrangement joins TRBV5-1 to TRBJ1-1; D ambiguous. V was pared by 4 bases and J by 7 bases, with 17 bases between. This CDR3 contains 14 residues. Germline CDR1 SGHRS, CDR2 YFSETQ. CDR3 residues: CASSIAGPPGEAFF. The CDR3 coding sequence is TGCGCCAGCAGCATAGCTGGGCCGCCAGGTGAAGCTTTCTTT.

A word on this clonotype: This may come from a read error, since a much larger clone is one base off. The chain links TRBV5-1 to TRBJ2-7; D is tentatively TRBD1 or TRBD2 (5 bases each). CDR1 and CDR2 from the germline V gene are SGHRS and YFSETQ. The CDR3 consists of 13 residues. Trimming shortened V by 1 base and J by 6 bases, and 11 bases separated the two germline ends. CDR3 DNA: TGCGCCAGCAGCTTGCGTATTGGGGGCGAGCAGTACTTC. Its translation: CASSLRIGGEQYF.

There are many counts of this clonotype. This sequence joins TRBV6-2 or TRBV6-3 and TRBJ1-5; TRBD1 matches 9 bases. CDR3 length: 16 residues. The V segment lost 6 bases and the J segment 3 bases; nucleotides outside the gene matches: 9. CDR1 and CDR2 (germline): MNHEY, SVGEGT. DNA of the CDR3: TGTGCCAGCAGCCGCGGGGACAGGGTCGACAATCAGCCCCAGCATTTT. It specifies CASSRGDRVDNQPQHF.

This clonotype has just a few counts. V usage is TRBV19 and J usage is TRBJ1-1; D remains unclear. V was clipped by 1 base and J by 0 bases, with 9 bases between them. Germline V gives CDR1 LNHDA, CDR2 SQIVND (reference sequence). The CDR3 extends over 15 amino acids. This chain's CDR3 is CASSIALFVNTEAFF. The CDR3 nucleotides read TGTGCCAGTAGTATAGCTCTATTTGTGAACACTGAAGCTTTCTTT.